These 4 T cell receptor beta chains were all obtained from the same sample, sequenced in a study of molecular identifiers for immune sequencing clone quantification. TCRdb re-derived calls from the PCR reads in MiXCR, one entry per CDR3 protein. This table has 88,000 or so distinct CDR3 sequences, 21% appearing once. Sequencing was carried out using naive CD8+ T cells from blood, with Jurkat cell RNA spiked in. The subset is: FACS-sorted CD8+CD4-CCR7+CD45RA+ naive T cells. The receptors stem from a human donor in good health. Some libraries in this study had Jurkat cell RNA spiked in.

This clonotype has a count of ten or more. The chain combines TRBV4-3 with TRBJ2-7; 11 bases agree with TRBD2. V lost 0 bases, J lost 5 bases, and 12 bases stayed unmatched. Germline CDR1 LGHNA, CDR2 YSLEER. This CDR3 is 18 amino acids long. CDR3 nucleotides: TGCGCCAGCAGCCAAGATTCAGTTGCACTAGCGGGGGCGCACGAGCAGTACTTC. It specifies CASSQDSVALAGAHEQYF.

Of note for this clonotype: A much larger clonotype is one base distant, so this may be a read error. The CDR3: CASSKGGAPPNGKLFF. As DNA, the CDR3 is TGTGCCAGCAGCAAGGGGGGCGCACCCCCTAATGGAAAACTGTTTTTT. The chain links TRBV21-1 to TRBJ1-4; the table's D call, TRBD1, was not checked against the DNA. TRBV21-1 is a recognized pseudogene. CDR3 length: 16 residues.

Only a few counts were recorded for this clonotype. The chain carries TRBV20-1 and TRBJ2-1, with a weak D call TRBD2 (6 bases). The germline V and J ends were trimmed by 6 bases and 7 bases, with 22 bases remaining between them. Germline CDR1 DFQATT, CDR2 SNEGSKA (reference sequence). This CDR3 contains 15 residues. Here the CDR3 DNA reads TGCAGTGCCCCTGGGAGGTTTCTACCACCGAATGAGCAGTTCTTC. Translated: CSAPGRFLPPNEQFF.

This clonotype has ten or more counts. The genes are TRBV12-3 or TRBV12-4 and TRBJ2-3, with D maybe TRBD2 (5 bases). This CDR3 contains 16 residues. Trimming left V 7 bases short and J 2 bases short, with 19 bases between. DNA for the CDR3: TGTGCCAGCACAGATGTGGCGGACTTGTACACAGATACGCAGTATTTT. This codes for CASTDVADLYTDTQYF.